This paragraph reports one T cell receptor (beta chain). This record comes from a study of OX40 agonist ivuxolimab in advanced cancers. The data were produced by immunoSEQ multiplex PCR, yet TCRdb's version contains in-frame clones alone and is incomplete. Of 55,000 to 65,000 clones detected, around 90% appear once; the ten largest clones hold almost 0.45%. J was trimmed by 4 bases and V by 5 bases; bases with no gene match: 7. This CDR3 is 14 amino acids long. The germline gives CDR1 MNHEY, CDR2 SVGAGI. The source of this sequence is an adult with an advanced solid tumor such as melanoma, head and neck, liver or kidney cancer. This specimen consisted of CD4+ or CD8+ T cells sorted from blood, obtained in a trial of the OX40 agonist ivuxolimab. The chain is built from TRBV6-5 and TRBJ2-7, with 8 bases lining up with TRBD1. The CDR3 here is CASSKRQGRYEQYF. The CDR3 DNA follows: TGTGCCAGCAGTAAGAGACAGGGGAGGTACGAGCAGTACTTC.